This TCR beta chain originates from a study of shared clonotypes between healthy human individuals. Cells designated naive CD8 were CD45RO-negative and were positively selected for CCR7, with terminally differentiated effector memory CD45RA+ cells excluded. The CDR3 runs 15 residues. Germline-derived CDR1 and CDR2 are SEHNR and FQNEAQ (reference sequence). V lost 5 bases and J 6 bases, leaving 17 bases between the germline ends. Data came from immunoSEQ multiplex PCR; TCRdb stores just in-frame clones and leaves some out. The profile covers roughly 2.1 million clones, with about 93% appearing a single time and roughly 1.7% taken by the ten largest.

The chain employs TRBV7-9 and TRBJ2-1; D is undetermined. This TCR was sampled from a man aged 18 to 29 in good health. Some clones in this sample may be carry-over from other donors' samples. Sequencing was carried out using naive CD8+ T cells from PBMCs. The CDR3 bases are TGTGCCAGCAGCCACCGCGTACAGTTCTCCAATGAGCAGTTCTTC. Its translation: CASSHRVQFSNEQFF.